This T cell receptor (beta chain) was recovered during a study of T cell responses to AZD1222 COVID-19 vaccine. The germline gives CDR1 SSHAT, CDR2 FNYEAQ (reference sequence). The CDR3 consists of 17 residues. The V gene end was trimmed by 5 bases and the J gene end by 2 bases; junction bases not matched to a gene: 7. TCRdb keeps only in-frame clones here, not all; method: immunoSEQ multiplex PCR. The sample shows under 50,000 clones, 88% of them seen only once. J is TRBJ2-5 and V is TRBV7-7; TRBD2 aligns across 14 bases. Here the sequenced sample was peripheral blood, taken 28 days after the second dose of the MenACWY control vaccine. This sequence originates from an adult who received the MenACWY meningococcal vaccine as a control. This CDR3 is CASSPGLAGGWQETQYF. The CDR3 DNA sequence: TGTGCCAGCAGCCCAGGACTAGCGGGAGGCTGGCAAGAGACCCAGTACTTC.